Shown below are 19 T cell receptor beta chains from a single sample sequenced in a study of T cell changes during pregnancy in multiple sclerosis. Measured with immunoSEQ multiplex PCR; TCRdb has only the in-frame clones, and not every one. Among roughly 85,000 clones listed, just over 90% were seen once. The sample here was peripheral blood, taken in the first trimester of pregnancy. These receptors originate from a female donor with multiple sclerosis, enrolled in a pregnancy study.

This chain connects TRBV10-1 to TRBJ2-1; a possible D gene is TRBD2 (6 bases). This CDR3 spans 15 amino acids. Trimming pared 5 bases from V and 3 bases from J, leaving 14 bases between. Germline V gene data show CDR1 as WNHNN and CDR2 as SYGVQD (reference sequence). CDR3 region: CASSRSGVDYNEQFF. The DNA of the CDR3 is TGCGCCAGCAGTCGTTCGGGAGTTGACTACAATGAGCAGTTCTTC.

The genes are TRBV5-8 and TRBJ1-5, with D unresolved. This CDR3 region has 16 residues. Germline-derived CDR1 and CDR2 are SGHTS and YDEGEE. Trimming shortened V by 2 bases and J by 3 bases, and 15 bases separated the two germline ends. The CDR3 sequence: CASSFTVSVPNQPQHF. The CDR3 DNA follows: TGTGCCAGCAGCTTTACGGTCTCGGTGCCCAATCAGCCCCAGCATTTT.

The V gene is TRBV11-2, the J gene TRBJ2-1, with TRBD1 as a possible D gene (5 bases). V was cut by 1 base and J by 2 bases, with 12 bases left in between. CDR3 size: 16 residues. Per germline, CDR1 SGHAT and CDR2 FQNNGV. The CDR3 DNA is TGTGCCAGCAGCTTAGGGTTCAAGGGGCCCTACAATGAGCAGTTCTTC. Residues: CASSLGFKGPYNEQFF. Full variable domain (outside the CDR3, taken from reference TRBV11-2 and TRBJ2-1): EAGVAQSPRYKIIEKRQSVAFWCNPISGHATLYWYQQILGQGPKLLIQFQNNGVVDDSQLPKDRFSAERLKGVDSTLKIQPAKLEDSAVYLCASSLGFKGPYNEQFFGPGTRLTVL.

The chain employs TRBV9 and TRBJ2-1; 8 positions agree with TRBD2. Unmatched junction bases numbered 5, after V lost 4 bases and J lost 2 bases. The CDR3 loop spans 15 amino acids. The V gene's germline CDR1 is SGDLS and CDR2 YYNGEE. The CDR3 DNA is TGTGCCAGCAGCCCGGGAGCGGGGGCCTACAATGAGCAGTTCTTC. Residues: CASSPGAGAYNEQFF.

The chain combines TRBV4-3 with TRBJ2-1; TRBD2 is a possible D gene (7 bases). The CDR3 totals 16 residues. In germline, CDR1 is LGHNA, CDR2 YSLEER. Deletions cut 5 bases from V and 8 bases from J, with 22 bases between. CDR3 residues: CASSDRGAGWFDEQFF. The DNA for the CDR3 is TGCGCCAGCAGCGACCGGGGGGCAGGGTGGTTCGATGAGCAGTTCTTC.

CDR3 DNA sequence: TGTGCCTGGAGTTCCCCCCGGGGTGAGCAGTTCTTC. Its translation is CAWSSPRGEQFF. The chain uses TRBV30 and TRBJ2-1; D may be TRBD2 (5 bases). The CDR3 is 12 residues long. The V gene's germline CDR1 is GTSNPN and CDR2 SVGIG (reference sequence). The V and J ends lost 2 bases and 9 bases respectively, with 11 bases between them. The full variable domain, completed using reference TRBV30 and TRBJ2-1, is SQTIHQWPATLVQPVGSPLSLECTVEGTSNPNLYWYRQAAGRGLQLLFYSVGIGQISSEVPQNLSASRPQDRQFILSSKKLLLSDSGFYLCAWSSPRGEQFFGPGTRLTVL.

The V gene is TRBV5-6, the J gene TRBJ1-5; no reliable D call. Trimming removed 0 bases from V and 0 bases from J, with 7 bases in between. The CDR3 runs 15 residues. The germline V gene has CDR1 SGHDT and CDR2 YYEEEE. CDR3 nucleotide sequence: TGTGCCAGCAGCTTGGGACTGAATAGCAATCAGCCCCAGCATTTT. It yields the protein CASSLGLNSNQPQHF.

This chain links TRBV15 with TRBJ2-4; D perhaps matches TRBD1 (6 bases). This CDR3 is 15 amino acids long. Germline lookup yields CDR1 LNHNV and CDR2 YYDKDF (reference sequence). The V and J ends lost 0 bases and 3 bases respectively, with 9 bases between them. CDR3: CATSRDPGVKNIQYF. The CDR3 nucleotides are TGTGCCACCAGCAGAGATCCAGGGGTCAAAAACATTCAGTACTTC. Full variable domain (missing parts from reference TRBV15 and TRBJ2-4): DAMVIQNPRYQVTQFGKPVTLSCSQTLNHNVMYWYQQKSSQAPKLLFHYYDKDFNNEADTPDNFQSRRPNTSFCFLDIRSPGLGDTAMYLCATSRDPGVKNIQYFGAGTRLSVL.

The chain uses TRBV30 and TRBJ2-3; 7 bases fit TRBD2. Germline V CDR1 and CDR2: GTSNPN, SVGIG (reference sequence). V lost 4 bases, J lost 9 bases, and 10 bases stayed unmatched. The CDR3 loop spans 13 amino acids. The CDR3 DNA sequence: TGTGCCTGGAATGGGGGAGGGTCCATGACGCAGTATTTT. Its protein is CAWNGGGSMTQYF.

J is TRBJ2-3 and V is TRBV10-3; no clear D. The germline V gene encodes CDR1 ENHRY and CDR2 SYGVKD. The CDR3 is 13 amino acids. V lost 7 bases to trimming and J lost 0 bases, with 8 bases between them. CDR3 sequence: CAITQASTDTQYF. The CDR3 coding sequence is TGTGCCATCACGCAGGCTAGCACAGATACGCAGTATTTT.

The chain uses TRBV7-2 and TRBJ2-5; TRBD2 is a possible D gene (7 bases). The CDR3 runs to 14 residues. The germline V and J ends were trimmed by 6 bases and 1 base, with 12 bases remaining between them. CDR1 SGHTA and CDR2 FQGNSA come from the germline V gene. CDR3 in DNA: TGTGCCAGCAGACGAGGGGGGGCCCAAGAGACCCAGTACTTC. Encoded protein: CASRRGGAQETQYF.

The DNA for the CDR3 is TGTGCCAGCAGTCCTCGACTGTCTGAAGCTTTCTTT. Protein: CASSPRLSEAFF. The gene calls are TRBV11-1 and TRBJ1-1; D unresolved. Trimming removed 6 bases at V and 6 bases at J, with 11 bases between. The CDR3 length is 12 residues. CDR1 SGHAT and CDR2 FQDESV come from the germline V gene (reference sequence).

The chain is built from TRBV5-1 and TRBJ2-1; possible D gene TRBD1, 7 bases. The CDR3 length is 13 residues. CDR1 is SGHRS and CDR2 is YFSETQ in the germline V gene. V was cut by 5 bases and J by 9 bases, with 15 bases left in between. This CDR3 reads CASSKGAGGEQFF. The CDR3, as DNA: TGCGCCAGCAGTAAGGGGGCCGGGGGTGAGCAGTTCTTC.

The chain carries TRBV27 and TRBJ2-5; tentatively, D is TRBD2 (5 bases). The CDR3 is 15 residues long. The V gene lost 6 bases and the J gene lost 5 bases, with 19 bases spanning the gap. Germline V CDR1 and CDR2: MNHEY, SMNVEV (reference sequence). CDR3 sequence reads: CASRATRLRPETQYF. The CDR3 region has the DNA TGTGCCAGCAGAGCGACGAGACTACGTCCCGAGACCCAGTACTTC.

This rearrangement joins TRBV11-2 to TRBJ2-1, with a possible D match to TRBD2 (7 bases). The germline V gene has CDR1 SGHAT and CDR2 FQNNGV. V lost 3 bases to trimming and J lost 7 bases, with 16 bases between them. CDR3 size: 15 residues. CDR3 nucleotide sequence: TGTGCCAGCAGCTTTGGGGGGGGGCCTGCTAATGAGCAGTTCTTC. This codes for CASSFGGGPANEQFF.

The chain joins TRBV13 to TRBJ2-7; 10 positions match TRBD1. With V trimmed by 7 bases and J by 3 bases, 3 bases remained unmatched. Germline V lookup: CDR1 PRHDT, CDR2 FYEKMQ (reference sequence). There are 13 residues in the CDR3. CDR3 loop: CASTGTGDYEQYF. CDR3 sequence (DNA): TGTGCCAGCACCGGGACAGGGGACTACGAGCAGTACTTC.

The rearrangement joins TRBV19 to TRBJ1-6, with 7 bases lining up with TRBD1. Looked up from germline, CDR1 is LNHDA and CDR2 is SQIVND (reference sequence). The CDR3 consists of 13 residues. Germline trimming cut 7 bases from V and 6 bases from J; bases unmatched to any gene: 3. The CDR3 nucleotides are TGTGCCAGTAAGGGACAGATTAATTCACCCCTCCACTTT. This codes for CASKGQINSPLHF.

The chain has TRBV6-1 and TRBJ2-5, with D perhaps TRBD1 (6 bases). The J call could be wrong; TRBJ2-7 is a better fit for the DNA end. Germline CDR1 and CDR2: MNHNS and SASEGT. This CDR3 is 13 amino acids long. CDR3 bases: TGTGCCGCCGACAGGCCTTTTACCTACGAGCAGTACTTC. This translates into CAADRPFTYEQYF.

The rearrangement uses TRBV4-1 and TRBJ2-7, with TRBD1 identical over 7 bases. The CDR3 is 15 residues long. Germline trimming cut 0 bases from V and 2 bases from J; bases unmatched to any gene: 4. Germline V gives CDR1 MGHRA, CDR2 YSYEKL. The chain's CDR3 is CASSQERTGPYEQYF. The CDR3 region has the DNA TGCGCCAGCAGCCAAGAACGGACAGGACCCTACGAGCAGTACTTC.